This T cell receptor (beta chain) was recovered during a study of blood T cell repertoires in COVID-19. Looking at the study overall: In each case, the material was cDNA or gDNA derived from T cells, B-cell-depleted T cells, or PBMCs.

Some clones are missing from TCRdb's copy, which holds only in-frame ones; the method was immunoSEQ multiplex PCR. The table lists around 290,000 clones, about 88% of them singletons. The germline V and J ends were trimmed by 2 bases and 3 bases, with 18 bases remaining between them. The germline gives CDR1 SGHDT, CDR2 YYEEEE. CDR3 length: 17 residues. The rearrangement uses TRBV5-6 and TRBJ1-3; tentative D call: TRBD1 (6 bases). Specimen: peripheral blood. The clonotype was recovered from a woman aged 70 to 79 with COVID-19, enrolled during active disease. The CDR3 DNA reads TGTGCCAGCAGCTTAATTAACAGGGCGCTCGGTGGAAACACCATATATTTT. This sequence encodes CASSLINRALGGNTIYF.